These 23 T cell receptor beta chains were sequenced from one sample in a study of T cell repertoires in cytomegalovirus infection. Each CDR3 protein gets one entry after TCRdb re-called the reads with MiXCR. Altogether some 940,000 distinct CDR3 sequences are present, approximately 31% being singletons, with the ten largest covering roughly an eighth. No antigens are known for them. The input for sequencing was cultured CD8+ T cells from PBMCs, taken from culture after CMV antigen stimulation. All receptors come from a human donor in good health (CMV status not recorded). Some clones in this sample may be carry-over from other donors' samples.

The genes are TRBV7-6 and TRBJ1-2; D is ambiguous. CDR3 size: 12 residues. The V gene's germline CDR1 is SGHVS and CDR2 FNYEAQ. V gave up 1 base and J gave up 14 bases, with 14 bases separating them. The CDR3 protein is CASSLGSLGATF. CDR3 DNA: TGTGCCAGCAGCTTAGGCTCGCTCGGAGCAACCTTC.

The V gene is TRBV7-6, the J gene TRBJ2-7; TRBD2 matches 10 bases. The trim removed 1 base at V and 3 bases at J, leaving 3 bases unmatched. The germline CDR1 and CDR2 sequences are SGHVS and FNYEAQ. The CDR3 loop spans 15 amino acids. For the CDR3, the DNA is TGTGCCAGCAGCTTAGGTAGCGGGGGGTACTACGAGCAGTACTTC. The encoded protein is CASSLGSGGYYEQYF.

The chain employs TRBV29-1 and TRBJ2-7, with 9 bases identical to TRBD1. The germline gives CDR1 SQVTM, CDR2 ANQGSEA. The CDR3 runs 14 residues. V lost 3 bases, J lost 2 bases, and 5 bases stayed unmatched. This CDR3 is CSVDGTGNPYEQYF. The CDR3 nucleotides are TGCAGCGTTGACGGGACAGGGAATCCCTACGAGCAGTACTTC.

This clonotype was detected ten times or more. The gene calls are TRBV7-8 and TRBJ2-7; D uncertain. The CDR3 loop spans 13 amino acids. V was trimmed by 3 bases and J by 0 bases, leaving 6 bases between them. CDR1 is SGHVS, CDR2 FQNEAQ, per germline. In nucleotides, the CDR3 is TGTGCCAGCAGCTTTGACACCTCCTACGAGCAGTACGTC. Its translation: CASSFDTSYEQYV.

The sample holds a few counts of this clonotype. V is TRBV4-1 and J is TRBJ2-2; D is uncertain. V lost 4 bases, J lost 3 bases, and 9 bases lay in between. The germline gives CDR1 MGHRA, CDR2 YSYEKL. This CDR3 has 14 amino acids. CDR3 in amino acids: CASSPAGYTGELFF. In DNA form, the CDR3 reads TGCGCCAGCAGCCCAGCAGGATACACCGGGGAGCTGTTTTTT.

This clonotype showed up many times. The chain employs TRBV7-4 and TRBJ2-7; the match to TRBD1 covers 9 bases. The CDR3 length is 14 residues. CDR1 SGHVT and CDR2 SQSDAQ come from the germline V gene. Unmatched junction bases numbered 2, after V lost 1 base and J lost 4 bases. The CDR3 sequence: CASSLGGQGYEQYV. The CDR3 DNA sequence: TGTGCCAGCAGCTTAGGAGGACAGGGGTACGAGCAGTACGTC.

The table lists this clonotype with many counts. This chain connects TRBV27 to TRBJ2-2; D tentatively fits TRBD1 or TRBD2 (5 bases each). With 7 bases removed from V and 0 bases from J, the gap between germline ends came to 18 bases. This CDR3 spans 17 amino acids. The germline CDR1 and CDR2 sequences are MNHEY and SMNVEV (reference sequence). In nucleotides, the CDR3 is TGTGCCAGCAAGATAGGGCTAGGGACCGCGAACACCGGGGAGCTGTTTTTT. As protein: CASKIGLGTANTGELFF.

This clonotype has a count of ten or more. CDR3 sequence (DNA): TGTGCCAGCAGCTACAGGCCTCAAGAGACCCAGTACTTC. Translation: CASSYRPQETQYF. This rearrangement joins TRBV7-8 to TRBJ2-5; weak D call: TRBD1 (5 bases). The CDR3 covers 13 residues. The germline V gene encodes CDR1 SGHVS and CDR2 FQNEAQ. V lost 4 bases and J lost 2, with 8 bases in between. Variable domain in full (rest from reference TRBV7-8 and TRBJ2-5): GAGVSQSPRYKVAKRGQDVALRCDPISGHVSLFWYQQALGQGPEFLTYFQNEAQLDKSGLPSDRFFAERPEGSVSTLKIQRTQQEDSAVYLCASSYRPQETQYFGPGTRLLVL.

To note about this clonotype: A much bigger clone sits one base away, suggesting this may be a read error. The CDR3 bases are TGTGCCAGCAGCTTTACGTGGGGGAACAATGAGCAGTTCTTC. Amino acid sequence: CASSFTWGNNEQFF. The J gene is TRBJ2-1, the V gene TRBV7-2; D possibly uses TRBD1 or TRBD2 (5 bases each). V lost 3 bases to trimming and J lost 5 bases, with 11 bases between them. The CDR3 is 14 residues long. Germline-derived CDR1 and CDR2 are SGHTA and FQGNSA.

The table lists this clonotype with a few counts. This chain joins TRBV7-9 and TRBJ2-1; D not certain. Between the trimmed V and J ends, which lost 6 bases and 3 bases, there was a span of 15 bases. CDR3 length: 15 amino acids. Germline CDR1 SEHNR, CDR2 FQNEAQ (reference sequence). In DNA, the CDR3 is TGTGCCAGCAGTGCCCACATGGGGAACTACAATGAGCAGTTCTTC. It encodes CASSAHMGNYNEQFF. The full variable domain, completed using reference TRBV7-9 and TRBJ2-1, is DTGVSQNPRHKITKRGQNVTFRCDPISEHNRLYWYRQTLGQGPEFLTYFQNEAQLEKSRLLSDRFSAERPKGSFSTLEIQRTEQGDSAMYLCASSAHMGNYNEQFFGPGTRLTVL.

In this sample, this clonotype turned up many times. The chain employs TRBV7-2 and TRBJ1-1; D unclear. The germline V gene encodes CDR1 SGHTA and CDR2 FQGNSA. The V and J ends lost 4 bases and 7 bases respectively, with 10 bases between them. The CDR3 extends over 12 amino acids. This CDR3 is CASSSSVIEAFF. The CDR3 DNA reads as TGTGCCAGCAGCTCATCGGTTATTGAAGCTTTCTTT. Supplemented by reference TRBV7-2 and TRBJ1-1, the full variable domain reads GAGVSQSPSNKVTEKGKDVELRCDPISGHTALYWYRQSLGQGLEFLIYFQGNSAPDKSGLPSDRFSAERTGGSVSTLTIQRTQQEDSAVYLCASSSSVIEAFFGQGTRLTVV.

This clonotype was seen more than once but under ten times. J is TRBJ2-5 and V is TRBV3-1; possibly TRBD1 for D (5 bases). Deletions cut 0 bases from V and 5 bases from J, with 13 bases between. CDR1 and CDR2 from the germline V gene are LGHDT and YNNKEL (reference sequence). This CDR3 has 15 amino acids. CDR3 in amino acids: CASSQDGWGSETQYF. CDR3 bases: TGTGCCAGCAGCCAAGATGGGTGGGGCTCGGAGACCCAGTACTTC.

In this sample, this clonotype turned up a few times. This chain links TRBV5-1 with TRBJ2-1, with 8 bases that match TRBD1. This CDR3 region has 16 residues. V trimming: 5 bases; J trimming: 4 bases; junction bases outside the gene matches: 11. Germline V gives CDR1 SGHRS, CDR2 YFSETQ. The CDR3 spells CASRPSPGQEYNEQFF. Written as DNA, the CDR3 is TGCGCCAGCAGACCTTCTCCGGGACAGGAGTACAATGAGCAGTTCTTC.

The chain recombines TRBV6-4 with TRBJ2-1; TRBD2 matches 9 bases. The CDR3 contains 15 residues. Unmatched junction bases numbered 8, after V lost 3 bases and J lost 8 bases. Germline loops: CDR1 MRHNA, CDR2 SNTAGT. The CDR3 region is CASSEVAGGRDEQFF. The CDR3 DNA is TGTGCCAGCAGTGAAGTGGCGGGGGGGCGCGATGAGCAGTTCTTC.

This clonotype has a handful of counts. This chain uses TRBV27 with TRBJ1-6; the D is unclear. The CDR3 is made up of 14 amino acids. Germline values: CDR1 MNHEY, CDR2 SMNVEV (reference sequence). The V end lost 4 bases, the J end lost 6 bases, and 10 bases lay between the germline ends. The CDR3 nucleotides are TGTGCCAGCAGTTCCCAGCCTATTAATTCACCCCTCCACTTT. It is translated as CASSSQPINSPLHF.

The chain carries TRBV6-6 and TRBJ2-1, with TRBD1 as a possible D gene (5 bases). Germline V gives CDR1 MNHNY, CDR2 SVGAGI (reference sequence). There are 15 residues in the CDR3. Between the trimmed V and J ends, which lost 2 bases and 1 base, there was a span of 9 bases. The CDR3 nucleotides are TGTGCCAGCAGTTACGCACAGGCTTCCTACAATGAGCAGTTCTTC. Residues: CASSYAQASYNEQFF.

This clonotype has only a few counts. This rearrangement joins TRBV12-3 or TRBV12-4 to TRBJ2-5; D is unclear. The CDR3 contains 11 residues. Trimming left V 6 bases short and J 5 bases short, with 7 bases between. The CDR3 bases are TGTGCCAGCAGGGACCTCGAGACCCAGTACTTC. Amino acid sequence: CASRDLETQYF.

The chain carries TRBV24-1 and TRBJ2-3; either TRBD1 or TRBD2 may supply D (6 bases each). Germline V gene data show CDR1 as KGHDR and CDR2 as SFDVKD. V was pared by 0 bases and J by 6 bases, with 15 bases between. The CDR3 runs 16 residues. The CDR3 loop is CATSDLSKGGMDTQYF. CDR3 sequence (DNA): TGTGCCACCAGTGATTTGTCCAAAGGGGGGATGGATACGCAGTATTTT.

This clonotype occurred many times. The chain combines TRBV7-2 with TRBJ1-1, with D tentatively TRBD1 (6 bases). Germline lookup yields CDR1 SGHTA and CDR2 FQGNSA. V gave up 3 bases and J gave up 7 bases, with 15 bases separating them. This CDR3 has 14 amino acids. This chain's CDR3 is CASSFFTGSVEAFF. The CDR3 DNA sequence: TGTGCCAGCAGCTTCTTCACAGGGTCGGTTGAAGCTTTCTTT.

The table lists this clonotype with a count of one. This sequence joins TRBV7-4 and TRBJ2-1; D not certain. CDR3 length: 12 amino acids. CDR1 is SGHVT, CDR2 SQSDAQ, per germline. V was cut by 5 bases and J by 9 bases, with 11 bases left in between. CDR3 sequence: CASSPPTSEQFF. The CDR3 bases are TGTGCCAGCAGCCCCCCCACCAGTGAGCAGTTCTTC.

This chain links TRBV6-6 with TRBJ2-2, with D perhaps TRBD2 (5 bases). Germline CDR1 reads MNHNY; CDR2 reads SVGAGI (reference sequence). The V gene lost 2 bases and the J gene lost 4 bases, with 20 bases spanning the gap. The CDR3 has 18 amino acids. CDR3 sequence reads: CASSYVVRGIVSTGELFF. Written as DNA, the CDR3 is TGTGCCAGCAGTTACGTCGTGAGAGGGATAGTCAGCACCGGGGAGCTGTTTTTT.

This chain uses TRBV6-2 or TRBV6-3 with TRBJ2-7; 7 bases are shared with TRBD1. CDR1 and CDR2 from the germline V gene are MNHEY and SVGEGT. Trimming at V came to 6 bases and at J to 0 bases, leaving 8 bases not matched to a gene. CDR3 length: 15 residues. DNA for the CDR3: TGTGCCAGCAGGGAAGACAGGGACGGCTCCTACGAGCAGTACGTC. Residues: CASREDRDGSYEQYV.

This clonotype was counted only a few times. The chain links TRBV7-9 to TRBJ2-1; D is uncertain. The germline CDR1 and CDR2 sequences are SEHNR and FQNEAQ (reference sequence). There are 14 residues in the CDR3. Deletions cut 4 bases from V and 7 bases from J, with 14 bases between. The CDR3 loop is CASSSEVRRNEQFF. CDR3 bases: TGTGCCAGCAGCTCCGAGGTTAGAAGGAATGAGCAGTTCTTC.